This T cell receptor (beta chain) was recorded in a study of CD4 T cells in relation to SARS-CoV-2 and coronaviruses. Fewer than 130,000 naive or memory CD4+ cells were cultured with CEF peptides for roughly eleven days. Deletions cut 4 bases from V and 0 bases from J, with 10 bases between. The germline V gene encodes CDR1 ENHRY and CDR2 SYGVKD. The CDR3 runs to 15 residues. Comments on this clone: Antigen specificity is unknown.

Sequencing used immunoSEQ multiplex PCR; TCRdb keeps in-frame clones, though not all of them. The sample carries some 30,000 clones, more than 75% recorded once. The chain employs TRBV10-3 and TRBJ2-1, with D perhaps TRBD1 (5 bases). The sequenced sample was memory CD4+ T cells from PBMCs, cultured in vitro. This sequence was found in an adult with COVID-19. The CDR3 sequence: CAISGRQTSYNEQFF. CDR3 coding DNA: TGTGCCATCAGTGGGCGACAGACCTCCTACAATGAGCAGTTCTTC.